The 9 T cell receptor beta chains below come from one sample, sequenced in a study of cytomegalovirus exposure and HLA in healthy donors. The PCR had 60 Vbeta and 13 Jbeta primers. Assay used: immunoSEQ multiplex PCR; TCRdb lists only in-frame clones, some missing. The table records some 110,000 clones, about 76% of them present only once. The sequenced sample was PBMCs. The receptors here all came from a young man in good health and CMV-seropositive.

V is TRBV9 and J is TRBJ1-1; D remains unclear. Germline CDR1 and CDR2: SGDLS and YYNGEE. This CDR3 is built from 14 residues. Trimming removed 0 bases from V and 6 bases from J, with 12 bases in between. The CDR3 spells CASSVDSENAEAFF. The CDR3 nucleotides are TGTGCCAGCAGCGTAGATAGCGAAAACGCTGAAGCTTTCTTT. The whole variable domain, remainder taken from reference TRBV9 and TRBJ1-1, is DSGVTQTPKHLITATGQRVTLRCSPRSGDLSVYWYQQSLDQGLQFLIQYYNGEERAKGNILERFSAQQFPDLHSELNLSSLELGDSALYFCASSVDSENAEAFFGQGTRLTVV.

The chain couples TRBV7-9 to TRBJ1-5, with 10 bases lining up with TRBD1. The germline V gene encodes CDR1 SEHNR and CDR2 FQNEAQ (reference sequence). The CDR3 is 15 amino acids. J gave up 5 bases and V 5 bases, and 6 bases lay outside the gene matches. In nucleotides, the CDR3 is TGTGCCAGCAGCCCCGGGACAGGGGAGGATCAGCCCCAGCATTTT. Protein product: CASSPGTGEDQPQHF.

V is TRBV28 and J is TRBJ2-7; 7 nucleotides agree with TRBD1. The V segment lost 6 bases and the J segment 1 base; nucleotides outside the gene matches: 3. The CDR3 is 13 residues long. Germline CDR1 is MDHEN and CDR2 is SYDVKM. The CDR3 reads CASSGDRSYEQYF. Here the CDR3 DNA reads TGTGCCAGCAGCGGGGACAGATCCTACGAGCAGTACTTC.

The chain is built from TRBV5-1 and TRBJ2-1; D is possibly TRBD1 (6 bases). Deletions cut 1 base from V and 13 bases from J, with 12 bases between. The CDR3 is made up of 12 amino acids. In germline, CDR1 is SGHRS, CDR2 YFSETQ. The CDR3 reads CASSLPPGHQFF. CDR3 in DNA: TGCGCCAGCAGCTTGCCCCCGGGACACCAGTTCTTC.

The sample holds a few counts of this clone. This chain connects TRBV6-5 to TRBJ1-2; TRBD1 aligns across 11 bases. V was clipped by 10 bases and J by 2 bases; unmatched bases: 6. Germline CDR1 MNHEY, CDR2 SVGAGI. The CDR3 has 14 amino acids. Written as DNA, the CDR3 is TGTGCCACGACCCGGACAGGGGGCAACTATGGCTACACCTTC. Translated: CATTRTGGNYGYTF.

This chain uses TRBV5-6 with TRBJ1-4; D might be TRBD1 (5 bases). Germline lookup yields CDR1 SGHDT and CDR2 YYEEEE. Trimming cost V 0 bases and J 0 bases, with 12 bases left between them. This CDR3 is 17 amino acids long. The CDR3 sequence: CASSLAAAGATNEKLFF. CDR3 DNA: TGTGCCAGCAGCTTGGCCGCAGCGGGGGCAACTAATGAAAAACTGTTTTTT.

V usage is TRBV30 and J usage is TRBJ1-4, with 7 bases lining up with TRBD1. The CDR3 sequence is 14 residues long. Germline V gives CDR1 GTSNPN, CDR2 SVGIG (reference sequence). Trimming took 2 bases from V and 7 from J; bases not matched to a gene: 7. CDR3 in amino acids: CAWSKGADGEKLFF. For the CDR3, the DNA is TGTGCCTGGAGTAAGGGGGCGGACGGTGAAAAACTGTTTTTT.

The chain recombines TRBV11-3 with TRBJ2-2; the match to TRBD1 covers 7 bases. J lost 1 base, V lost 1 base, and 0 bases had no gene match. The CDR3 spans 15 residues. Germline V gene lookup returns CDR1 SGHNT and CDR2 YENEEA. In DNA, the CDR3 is TGTGCCAGCAGCTTAGGACAGGGGAACACCGGGGAGCTGTTTTTT. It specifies CASSLGQGNTGELFF. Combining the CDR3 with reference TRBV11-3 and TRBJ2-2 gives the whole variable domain EAGVVQSPRYKIIEKKQPVAFWCNPISGHNTLYWYLQNLGQGPELLIRYENEEAVDDSQLPKDRFSAERLKGVDSTLKIQPAELGDSAVYLCASSLGQGNTGELFFGEGSRLTVL.

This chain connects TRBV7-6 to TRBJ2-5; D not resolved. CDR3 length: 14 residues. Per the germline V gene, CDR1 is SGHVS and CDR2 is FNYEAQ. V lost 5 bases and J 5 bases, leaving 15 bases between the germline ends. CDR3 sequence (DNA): TGTGCCAGCAGCGACGATGAAGGCAGGGAGACCCAGTACTTC. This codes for CASSDDEGRETQYF.